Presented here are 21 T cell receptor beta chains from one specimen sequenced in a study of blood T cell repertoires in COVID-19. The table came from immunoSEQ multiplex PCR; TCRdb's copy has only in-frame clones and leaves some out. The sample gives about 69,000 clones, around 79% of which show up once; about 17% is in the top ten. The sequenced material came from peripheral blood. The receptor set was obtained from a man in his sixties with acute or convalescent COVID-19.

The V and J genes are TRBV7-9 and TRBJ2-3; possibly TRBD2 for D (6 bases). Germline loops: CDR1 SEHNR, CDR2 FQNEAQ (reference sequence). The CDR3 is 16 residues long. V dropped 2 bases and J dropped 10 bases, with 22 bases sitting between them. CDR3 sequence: CASSLQVAVSRDAQYF. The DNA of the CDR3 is TGTGCCAGCAGCTTACAGGTAGCGGTCTCAAGGGACGCGCAGTATTTT.

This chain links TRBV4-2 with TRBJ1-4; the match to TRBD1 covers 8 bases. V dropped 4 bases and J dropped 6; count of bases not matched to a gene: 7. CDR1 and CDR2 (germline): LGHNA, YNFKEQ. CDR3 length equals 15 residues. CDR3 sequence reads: CASSPPDREDEKLFF. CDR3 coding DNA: TGTGCCAGCAGCCCCCCGGACAGGGAGGATGAAAAACTGTTTTTT.

In DNA, the CDR3 is TGCGCCAGCAGCCAATATCAGAGGGGAGGAGAAAAACTGTTTTTT. Residues: CASSQYQRGGEKLFF. The chain recombines TRBV4-3 with TRBJ1-4; maybe TRBD1 (5 bases). Looked up from germline, CDR1 is LGHNA and CDR2 is YSLEER. The CDR3 is 15 residues long. Trimming shortened V by 2 bases and J by 8 bases, and 15 bases separated the two germline ends.

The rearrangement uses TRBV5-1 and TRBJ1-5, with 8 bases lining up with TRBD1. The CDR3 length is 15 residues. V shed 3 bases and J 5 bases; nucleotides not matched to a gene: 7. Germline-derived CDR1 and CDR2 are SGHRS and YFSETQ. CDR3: CASSSGTGAYQPQHF. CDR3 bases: TGCGCCAGCAGCTCCGGGACAGGAGCGTATCAGCCCCAGCATTTT.

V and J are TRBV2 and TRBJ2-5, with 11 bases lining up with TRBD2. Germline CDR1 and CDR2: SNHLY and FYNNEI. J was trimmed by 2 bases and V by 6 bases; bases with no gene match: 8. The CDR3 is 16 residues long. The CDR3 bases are TGTGCCAGCAGGCTCACCTTAGCGGGGGGGCAAGAGACCCAGTACTTC. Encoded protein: CASRLTLAGGQETQYF. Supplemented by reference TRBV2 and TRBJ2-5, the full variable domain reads EPEVTQTPSHQVTQMGQEVILRCVPISNHLYFYWYRQILGQKVEFLVSFYNNEISEKSEIFDDQFSVERPDGSNFTLKIRSTKLEDSAMYFCASRLTLAGGQETQYFGPGTRLLVL.

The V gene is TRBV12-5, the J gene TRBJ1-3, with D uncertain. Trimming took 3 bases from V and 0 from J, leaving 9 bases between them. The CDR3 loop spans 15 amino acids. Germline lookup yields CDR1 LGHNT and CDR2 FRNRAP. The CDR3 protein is CASGFGGSSGNTIYF. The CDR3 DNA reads TGTGCTAGTGGTTTCGGCGGTAGCTCTGGAAACACCATATATTTT.

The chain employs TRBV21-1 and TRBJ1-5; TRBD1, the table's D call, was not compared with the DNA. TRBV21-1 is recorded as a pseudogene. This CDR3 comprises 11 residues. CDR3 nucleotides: TGCCCCAGGGGGAGCAATCAGCCCCAGCATTTT. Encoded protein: CPRGSNQPQHF.

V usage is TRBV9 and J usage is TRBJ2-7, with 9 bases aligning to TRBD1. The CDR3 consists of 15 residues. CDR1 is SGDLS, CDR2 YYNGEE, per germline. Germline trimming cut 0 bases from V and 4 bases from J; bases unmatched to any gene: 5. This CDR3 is CASSVGWDRAYEQYF. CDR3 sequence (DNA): TGTGCCAGCAGCGTAGGCTGGGACAGGGCTTACGAGCAGTACTTC.

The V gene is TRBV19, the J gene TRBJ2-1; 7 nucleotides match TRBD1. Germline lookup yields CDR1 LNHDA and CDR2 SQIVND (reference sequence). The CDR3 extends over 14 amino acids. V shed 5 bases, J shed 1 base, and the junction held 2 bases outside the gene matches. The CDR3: CASSAGGSYNEQFF. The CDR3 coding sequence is TGTGCCAGTAGTGCAGGGGGTTCCTACAATGAGCAGTTCTTC. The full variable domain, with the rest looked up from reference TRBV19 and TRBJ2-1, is DGGITQSPKYLFRKEGQNVTLSCEQNLNHDAMYWYRQDPGQGLRLIYYSQIVNDFQKGDIAEGYSVSREKKESFPLTVTSAQKNPTAFYLCASSAGGSYNEQFFGPGTRLTVL.

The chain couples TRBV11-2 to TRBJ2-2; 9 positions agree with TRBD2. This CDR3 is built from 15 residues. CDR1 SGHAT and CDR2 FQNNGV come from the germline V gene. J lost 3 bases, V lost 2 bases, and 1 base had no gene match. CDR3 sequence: CASSLLAGDTGELFF. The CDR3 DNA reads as TGTGCCAGCAGCTTATTAGCGGGGGACACCGGGGAGCTGTTTTTT.

CDR3 nucleotides: TGTGCCAGCAGCATAAAGGGGGCCAACTATGGCTACACCTTC. This sequence encodes CASSIKGANYGYTF. The chain has TRBV2 and TRBJ1-2; 7 bases are shared with TRBD1. V lost 6 bases to trimming and J lost 2 bases; unmatched junction nucleotides: 6. The CDR3 contains 14 residues. CDR1 and CDR2 from the germline V gene are SNHLY and FYNNEI.

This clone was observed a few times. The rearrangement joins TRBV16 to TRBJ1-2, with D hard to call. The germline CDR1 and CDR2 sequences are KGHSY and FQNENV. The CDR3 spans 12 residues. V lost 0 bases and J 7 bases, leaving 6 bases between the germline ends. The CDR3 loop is CASSQSDFGYTF. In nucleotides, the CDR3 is TGTGCCAGCAGCCAATCAGACTTTGGCTACACCTTC.

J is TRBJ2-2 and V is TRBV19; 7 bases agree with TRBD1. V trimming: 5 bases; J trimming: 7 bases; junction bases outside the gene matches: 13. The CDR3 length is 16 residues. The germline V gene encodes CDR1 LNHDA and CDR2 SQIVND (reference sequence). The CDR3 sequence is CASSLGQPNGGGELFF. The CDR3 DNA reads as TGTGCCAGTAGTCTGGGACAGCCAAACGGCGGCGGGGAGCTGTTTTTT.

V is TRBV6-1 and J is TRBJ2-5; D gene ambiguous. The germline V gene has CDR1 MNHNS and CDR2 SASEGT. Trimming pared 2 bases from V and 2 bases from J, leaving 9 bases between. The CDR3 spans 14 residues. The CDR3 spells CASSERRLQETQYF. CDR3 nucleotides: TGTGCCAGCAGTGAACGGCGGTTACAAGAGACCCAGTACTTC.

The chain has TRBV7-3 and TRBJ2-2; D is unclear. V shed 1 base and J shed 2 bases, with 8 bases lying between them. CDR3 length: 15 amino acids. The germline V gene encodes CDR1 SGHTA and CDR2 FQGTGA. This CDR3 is CASSLNVLNTGELFF. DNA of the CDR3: TGTGCCAGCAGCTTAAATGTCCTTAACACCGGGGAGCTGTTTTTT.

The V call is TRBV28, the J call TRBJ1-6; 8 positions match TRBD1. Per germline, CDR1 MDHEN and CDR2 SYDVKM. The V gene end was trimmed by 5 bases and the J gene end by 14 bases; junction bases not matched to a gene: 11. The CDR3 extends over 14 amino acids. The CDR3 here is CASSLQGGSLTLHF. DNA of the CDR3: TGTGCCAGCAGTCTACAGGGGGGTTCCCTCACCCTCCACTTT.

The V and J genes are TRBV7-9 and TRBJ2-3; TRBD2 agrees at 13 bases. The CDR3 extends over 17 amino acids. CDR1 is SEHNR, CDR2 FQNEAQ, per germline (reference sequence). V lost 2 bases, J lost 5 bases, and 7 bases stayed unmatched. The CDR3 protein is CASSLWTSGGKGDTQYF. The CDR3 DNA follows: TGTGCCAGCAGCTTATGGACTAGCGGGGGCAAGGGAGATACGCAGTATTTT.

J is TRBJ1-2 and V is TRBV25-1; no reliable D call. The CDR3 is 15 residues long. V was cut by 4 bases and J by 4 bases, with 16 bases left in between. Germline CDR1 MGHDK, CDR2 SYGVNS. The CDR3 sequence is CASSVSVGRGYGYTF. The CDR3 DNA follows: TGTGCCAGCAGTGTTTCTGTCGGACGGGGCTATGGCTACACCTTC.

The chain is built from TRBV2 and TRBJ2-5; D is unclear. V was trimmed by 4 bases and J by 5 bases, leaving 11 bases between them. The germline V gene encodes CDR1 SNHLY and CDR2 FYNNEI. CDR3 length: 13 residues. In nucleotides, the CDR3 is TGTGCCAGCAGTGGCGGCCTGAGGGAGACCCAGTACTTC. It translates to CASSGGLRETQYF. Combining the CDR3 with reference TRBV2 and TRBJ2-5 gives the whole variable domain EPEVTQTPSHQVTQMGQEVILRCVPISNHLYFYWYRQILGQKVEFLVSFYNNEISEKSEIFDDQFSVERPDGSNFTLKIRSTKLEDSAMYFCASSGGLRETQYFGPGTRLLVL.

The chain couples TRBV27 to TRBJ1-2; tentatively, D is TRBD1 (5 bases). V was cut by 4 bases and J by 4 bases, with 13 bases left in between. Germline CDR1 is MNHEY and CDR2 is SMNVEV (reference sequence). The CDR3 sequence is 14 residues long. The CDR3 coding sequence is TGTGCCAGCAGTTCAACACCCGACAGCTATGGCTACACCTTC. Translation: CASSSTPDSYGYTF.

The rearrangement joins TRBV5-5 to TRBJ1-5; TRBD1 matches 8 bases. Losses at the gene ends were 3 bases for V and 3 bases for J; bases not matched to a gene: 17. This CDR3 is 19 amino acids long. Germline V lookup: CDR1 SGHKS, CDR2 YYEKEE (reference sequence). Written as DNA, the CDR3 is TGTGCCAGCAGCTCCAAACCCACCCCGGGACAGGTACTCAATCAGCCCCAGCATTTT. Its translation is CASSSKPTPGQVLNQPQHF.